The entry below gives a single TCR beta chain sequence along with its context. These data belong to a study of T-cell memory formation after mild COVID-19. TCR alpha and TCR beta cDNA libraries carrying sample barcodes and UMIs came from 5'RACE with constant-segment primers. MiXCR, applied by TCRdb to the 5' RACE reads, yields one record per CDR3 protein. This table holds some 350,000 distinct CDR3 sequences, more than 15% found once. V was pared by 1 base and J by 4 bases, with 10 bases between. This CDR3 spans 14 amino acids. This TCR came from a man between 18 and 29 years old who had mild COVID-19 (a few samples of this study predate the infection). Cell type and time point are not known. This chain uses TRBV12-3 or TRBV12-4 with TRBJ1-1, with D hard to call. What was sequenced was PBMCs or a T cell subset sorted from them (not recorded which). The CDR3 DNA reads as TGTGCCAGCAGTTTAGGTGGTCTGAGCACTGAAGCTTTCTTT. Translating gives CASSLGGLSTEAFF.